This TCR beta chain was identified in a study of early T cells in non-severe SARS-CoV-2 infection. This clonotype has at least ten counts. Individual cDNA molecules received unique molecular identifiers during library preparation. Each CDR3 protein gets one entry after TCRdb re-called the 5' RACE reads with MiXCR. The sample consists of about 76,000 distinct CDR3 sequences, about 11% of them appearing once. Germline CDR1 is SGHNT and CDR2 is YYREEE (reference sequence). This CDR3 has 16 residues. V dropped 3 bases and J dropped 7 bases, with 19 bases sitting between them. The chain is built from TRBV5-4 and TRBJ1-4; unclear D gene. Sequencing was carried out using whole blood. The clonotype was recovered from an adult who was a healthcare worker with PCR-confirmed SARS-CoV-2 infection or an uninfected control (not recorded which). This CDR3 is CASSSPGPHGSEKLFF. The DNA for the CDR3 is TGTGCCAGCAGCTCGCCCGGGCCTCATGGGAGTGAAAAACTGTTTTTT. Using reference TRBV5-4 and TRBJ1-4 for the parts outside the CDR3, the full variable domain is ETGVTQSPTHLIKTRGQQVTLRCSSQSGHNTVSWYQQALGQGPQFIFQYYREEENGRGNFPPRFSGLQFPNYSSELNVNALELDDSALYLCASSSPGPHGSEKLFFGSGTQLSVL.